The 18 T cell receptor beta chains below all came from one sample that was sequenced in a study of PD-L1 blockade in urothelial cancer. Measured with immunoSEQ multiplex PCR; TCRdb has only the in-frame clones, and not every one. The table has roughly 87,000 clones, 75% to 90% seen once; the top ten hold roughly 6.1%. The source material was PBMCs, sampled around atezolizumab (anti-PD-L1) treatment. These receptors originate from a woman in her seventies with urothelial cancer.

The chain uses TRBV10-3 and TRBJ2-1; a weak D match, TRBD1 (6 bases). V dropped 10 bases and J dropped 4 bases, with 14 bases sitting between them. Germline V lookup: CDR1 ENHRY, CDR2 SYGVKD. This CDR3 spans 13 amino acids. The CDR3 loop is CAKRGLDYNEQFF. CDR3 nucleotides: TGTGCCAAGAGGGGGTTGGATTACAATGAGCAGTTCTTC.

J is TRBJ1-2 and V is TRBV2; D perhaps matches TRBD1 (6 bases). Per germline, CDR1 SNHLY and CDR2 FYNNEI. CDR3 length equals 13 residues. V was trimmed by 10 bases and J by 8 bases, leaving 20 bases between them. CDR3 sequence reads: CATLVVGAGGYTF. CDR3 DNA: TGTGCCACCTTAGTGGTGGGGGCCGGGGGCTACACCTTC.

This sequence joins TRBV27 and TRBJ2-7, with D perhaps TRBD1 (6 bases). Germline-derived CDR1 and CDR2 are MNHEY and SMNVEV (reference sequence). The CDR3 extends over 17 amino acids. The V and J ends lost 0 bases and 3 bases respectively, with 18 bases between them. CDR3 in amino acids: CASSLSPAGQLIYEQYF. CDR3 nucleotide sequence: TGTGCCAGCAGTTTATCGCCGGCCGGACAGCTCATCTACGAGCAGTACTTC.

The CDR3 sequence is CASSLFSGGVTGELFF. In nucleotides, the CDR3 is TGTGCCAGCAGCCTCTTTTCGGGGGGGGTGACCGGGGAGCTGTTTTTT. The rearrangement uses TRBV5-4 and TRBJ2-2; 8 bases are shared with TRBD2. V lost 4 bases and J lost 5; bases outside the gene matches: 10. Germline V gives CDR1 SGHNT, CDR2 YYREEE (reference sequence). The CDR3 covers 16 residues.

V and J are TRBV10-3 and TRBJ2-3; the match to TRBD1 covers 8 bases. Germline V gene data show CDR1 as ENHRY and CDR2 as SYGVKD. V gave up 3 bases and J gave up 1 base; unmatched junction bases: 9. This CDR3 comprises 17 residues. The CDR3 protein is CAISETQWTGRTDTQYF. In DNA form, the CDR3 reads TGTGCCATCAGTGAAACGCAGTGGACAGGGCGCACAGATACGCAGTATTTT.

The chain joins TRBV2 to TRBJ1-3, with D unresolved. Trimming cost V 6 bases and J 4 bases, with 7 bases left between them. CDR3 size: 12 residues. CDR1 is SNHLY and CDR2 is FYNNEI in the germline V gene. CDR3 in amino acids: CASRREGNTIYF. The CDR3 DNA is TGTGCCAGCAGGAGGGAGGGAAACACCATATATTTT.

The chain employs TRBV27 and TRBJ1-6; D remains ambiguous. In germline, CDR1 is MNHEY, CDR2 SMNVEV (reference sequence). The V gene lost 4 bases and the J gene lost 6 bases, with 10 bases spanning the gap. The CDR3 spans 14 residues. The CDR3 protein is CASSSGLLNSPLHF. The CDR3 coding sequence is TGTGCCAGCAGTTCTGGGCTTCTTAATTCACCCCTCCACTTT.

The V gene is TRBV15, the J gene TRBJ2-2; D is unresolved. CDR3 length equals 15 residues. Trimming cost V 1 base and J 3 bases, with 9 bases left between them. Germline V gene lookup returns CDR1 LNHNV and CDR2 YYDKDF (reference sequence). The CDR3 is CATSRGRSYTGELFF. For the CDR3, the DNA is TGTGCCACCAGCAGAGGCAGGTCCTACACCGGGGAGCTGTTTTTT.

The chain has TRBV18 and TRBJ2-3, with TRBD1 as a possible D gene (5 bases). The CDR3 has 14 residues. Per the germline V gene, CDR1 is KGHSH and CDR2 is LQKENI. V lost 4 bases and J lost 2, with 10 bases in between. The CDR3 nucleotides read TGTGCCAGCTCACATGAGACAGTCACAGATACGCAGTATTTT. Amino acid sequence: CASSHETVTDTQYF. The full variable domain, rest sourced from reference TRBV18 and TRBJ2-3, is NAGVMQNPRHLVRRRGQEARLRCSPMKGHSHVYWYRQLPEEGLKFMVYLQKENIIDESGMPKERFSAEFPKEGPSILRIQQVVRGDSAAYFCASSHETVTDTQYFGPGTRLTVL.

The chain recombines TRBV6-6 with TRBJ1-3, with 10 positions matching TRBD1. CDR3 length equals 15 residues. Germline V lookup: CDR1 MNHNY, CDR2 SVGAGI (reference sequence). Losses at the gene ends were 5 bases for V and 6 bases for J; bases not matched to a gene: 7. Written as DNA, the CDR3 is TGTGCCAGCAGTCCCGGGACAGGGGTTGAAAACACCATATATTTT. This gives the protein CASSPGTGVENTIYF.

The gene calls are TRBV15 and TRBJ1-1; maybe TRBD1 (5 bases). This CDR3 is built from 15 residues. Trimming removed 2 bases from V and 0 bases from J, with 10 bases in between. CDR1 LNHNV and CDR2 YYDKDF come from the germline V gene (reference sequence). DNA of the CDR3: TGTGCCACCAGCAGAATGGACAACGTGAACACTGAAGCTTTCTTT. Translated: CATSRMDNVNTEAFF.

The V and J genes are TRBV28 and TRBJ2-7, with D possibly being TRBD1 (6 bases). The CDR3 has 14 residues. Germline V gene lookup returns CDR1 MDHEN and CDR2 SYDVKM. Trimming took off 6 bases at V and 3 bases at J, with 15 bases between the two ends. CDR3 loop: CASRPLDRSYEQYF. As DNA, the CDR3 is TGTGCCAGCAGACCCCTAGACAGGAGCTACGAGCAGTACTTC.

The chain combines TRBV7-2 with TRBJ2-5; a possible D gene is TRBD2 (5 bases). CDR1 is SGHTA and CDR2 is FQGNSA in the germline V gene. The CDR3 runs 14 residues. Trimming stripped 3 bases from V and 2 bases from J, with 10 bases between. CDR3 sequence reads: CASSFLRVQETQYF. The CDR3 bases are TGTGCCAGCAGCTTTTTGAGGGTTCAAGAGACCCAGTACTTC.

The chain uses TRBV6-1 and TRBJ2-3, with 9 bases aligning to TRBD1. This CDR3 has 15 residues. Germline-derived CDR1 and CDR2 are MNHNS and SASEGT. V lost 9 bases and J lost 5; bases outside the gene matches: 12. The CDR3 DNA is TGTGCCAGTCGGGGGACAGGGATATCCCGAGATACGCAGTATTTT. Translation gives CASRGTGISRDTQYF.

A remark on this clone: Other DNA sequences in the same sample also yield this CDR3. This chain connects TRBV7-9 to TRBJ1-2; 8 bases are shared with TRBD1. The CDR3 runs to 14 residues. Germline assignment: CDR1 SEHNR and CDR2 FQNEAQ (reference sequence). V lost 6 bases, J lost 2 bases, and 5 bases stayed unmatched. The CDR3 DNA follows: TGTGCCAGCAGTCCCGGACAGGGAAACTATGGCTACACCTTC. Translated: CASSPGQGNYGYTF.

The chain is built from TRBV5-4 and TRBJ1-3, with D hard to call. Trimming took 0 bases from V and 0 from J, leaving 7 bases between them. The CDR3 contains 15 residues. Per the germline V gene, CDR1 is SGHNT and CDR2 is YYREEE (reference sequence). CDR3 protein: CASSLGAPSGNTIYF. The CDR3 DNA follows: TGTGCCAGCAGCTTGGGGGCCCCCTCTGGAAACACCATATATTTT.

The chain joins TRBV10-1 to TRBJ2-7, with 9 positions matching TRBD2. V shed 0 bases, J shed 5 bases, and the junction held 17 bases outside the gene matches. The germline V gene has CDR1 WNHNN and CDR2 SYGVQD (reference sequence). This CDR3 region has 19 residues. The DNA for the CDR3 is TGCGCCAGCAGTGAGTCCCCTAAGATAGCGGGAGTTCTCGGGGACGAGCAGTACTTC. Encoded protein: CASSESPKIAGVLGDEQYF.

The CDR3 sequence is CASSQDGQGARGANVLTF. The CDR3 DNA follows: TGCGCCAGCAGCCAAGATGGCCAGGGGGCGCGTGGGGCCAACGTCCTGACTTTC. The V and J genes are TRBV4-3 and TRBJ2-6; 8 bases match TRBD1. The CDR3 covers 18 residues. Germline V gene data show CDR1 as LGHNA and CDR2 as YSLEER. V lost 0 bases, J lost 3 bases, and 7 bases stayed unmatched.